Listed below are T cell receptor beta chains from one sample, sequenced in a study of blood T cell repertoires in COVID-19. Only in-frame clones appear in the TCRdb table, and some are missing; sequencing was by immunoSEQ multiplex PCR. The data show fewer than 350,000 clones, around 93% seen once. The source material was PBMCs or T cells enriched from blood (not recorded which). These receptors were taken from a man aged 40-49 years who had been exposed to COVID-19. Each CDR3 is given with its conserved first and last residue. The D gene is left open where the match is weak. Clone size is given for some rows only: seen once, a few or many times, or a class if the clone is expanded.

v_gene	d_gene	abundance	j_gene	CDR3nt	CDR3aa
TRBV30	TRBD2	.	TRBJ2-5	TGTGCCTGGAGGTATCGCGGACTAGCGGAAGAGACCCAGTACTTC	CAWRYRGLAEETQYF
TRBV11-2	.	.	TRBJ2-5	TGTGCCAGCAGCTTAGTGACCGGGACAATGGCCGAGACCCAGTACTTC	CASSLVTGTMAETQYF
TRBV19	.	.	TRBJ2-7	TGTGCCAGTAGTAAAGGACTTACAATAGACTACGAGCAGTACTTC	CASSKGLTIDYEQYF
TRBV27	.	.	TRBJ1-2	TGTGCCAGCAGCAATCAATTAGCAAAGGGGATAGGCTACACCTTC	CASSNQLAKGIGYTF
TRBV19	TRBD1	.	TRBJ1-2	TGTGCCAGTAGTATACAGGGGGCGGGTGGCTACACCTTC	CASSIQGAGGYTF
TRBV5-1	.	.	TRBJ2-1	TGCGCCAGCAGCTTGGGGGCGGGAAACCCCTTTGGGGATGAGCAGTTCTTC	CASSLGAGNPFGDEQFF
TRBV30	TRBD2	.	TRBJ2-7	TGTGCCTGGAAAAGCGGACTAGCGGTTAAACGCGAGCAGTACTTC	CAWKSGLAVKREQYF
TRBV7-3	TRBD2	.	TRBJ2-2	TGTGCCAGCAGCTCGGGACTAGCTGGCGGGGAGCTGTTTTTT	CASSSGLAGGELFF
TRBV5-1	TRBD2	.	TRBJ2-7	TGCGCCAGCAGCCCCGGGACTAGCGTTTACGAGCAGTACTTC	CASSPGTSVYEQYF
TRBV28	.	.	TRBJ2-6	TGTGCCAGCAGTTTCGGAGAAAGCTCTGGGGCCAACGTCCTGACTTTC	CASSFGESSGANVLTF
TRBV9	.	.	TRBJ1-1	TGTGCCAGCAGCGACACGGAGGAGGGGCCTTTCTTT	CASSDTEEGPFF
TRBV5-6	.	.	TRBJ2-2	TGTGCCAGCAGCCCACAGCTCACCGGGGAGCTGTTTTTT	CASSPQLTGELFF
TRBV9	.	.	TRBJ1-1	TGTGCCAGCAGCGTAGCGCCCGCGTTGAACACTGAAGCTTTCTTT	CASSVAPALNTEAFF
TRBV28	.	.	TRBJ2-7	TGTGCCAGCAGTACCTCACCAGTGTGGTACTTC	CASSTSPVWYF
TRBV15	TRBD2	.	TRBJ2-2	TGTGCCACCAGCCACGGGGGGGTAACCGGGGAGCTGTTTTTT	CATSHGGVTGELFF
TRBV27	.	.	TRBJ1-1	TGTGCCAGCAGGAAGGGGATCGGCACTGAAGCTTTCTTT	CASRKGIGTEAFF
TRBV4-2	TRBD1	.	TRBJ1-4	TGTGCCAGCAGCCAAGAAGACAGGGGGTCCGAAAAACTGTTTTTT	CASSQEDRGSEKLFF
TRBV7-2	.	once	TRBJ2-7	TGTGCCAGCAACCAAGGAGGGCTCGAGCAGTACTTC	CASNQGGLEQYF
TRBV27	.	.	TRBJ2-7	TGTGCCAGCAGTGACGGACAGTGGCACGAGCAGTACTTC	CASSDGQWHEQYF
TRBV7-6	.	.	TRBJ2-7	TGTGCCAGCAGCTTAAGTACTTTTAGCAGCTACGAGCAGTACTTC	CASSLSTFSSYEQYF
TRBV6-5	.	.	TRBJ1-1	TGTGCCAGCAGTTACTTCTCGGGGAAAGGAGCTTTCTTT	CASSYFSGKGAFF
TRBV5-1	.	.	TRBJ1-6	TGCGCCAGCAGCTTAGAGGTGCTCGGTAATTCACCCCTCCACTTT	CASSLEVLGNSPLHF
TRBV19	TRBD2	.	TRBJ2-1	TGTGCCAGTAGTATAGTGGGCGGGAGCAACGGTGAGCAGTTCTTC	CASSIVGGSNGEQFF
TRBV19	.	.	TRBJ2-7	TGTGCCAGTAGTATTTTGGACAGCCGTCCCTACGAGCAGTACTTC	CASSILDSRPYEQYF
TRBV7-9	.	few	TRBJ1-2	TGTGCCAGCACCGATCCCGGGTCCCTCTCTGGCTACACCTTC	CASTDPGSLSGYTF
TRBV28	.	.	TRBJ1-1	TGTGCCAGCAGTTTGGTTCAGGGGTTGAACACTGAAGCTTTCTTT	CASSLVQGLNTEAFF
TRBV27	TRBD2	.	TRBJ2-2	TGTGCCAGCAGTATTACCGGGACTAGCGGGGCTGGGGAGCTGTTTTTT	CASSITGTSGAGELFF
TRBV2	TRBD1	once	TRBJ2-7	TGTGCCAGCGTCGGGGAGACAGGGGTCGAGCAGTACTTC	CASVGETGVEQYF
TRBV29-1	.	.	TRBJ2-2	TGCAGCGCAGACAGTGGGTACGCCGGGGAGCTGTTTTTT	CSADSGYAGELFF
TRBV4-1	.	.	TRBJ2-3	TGCGCCAGCAGCCAAGTGGCCGGGAGTTTATTGGATACGCAGTATTTT	CASSQVAGSLLDTQYF
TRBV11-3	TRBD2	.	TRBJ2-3	TGTGCCAGCAGCTCCGGACTAGCGGGGAGGACAGATACGCAGTATTTT	CASSSGLAGRTDTQYF
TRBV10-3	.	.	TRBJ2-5	TGTGCCATCAGGAAACAAGGAGGCGGAGAGACCCAGTACTTC	CAIRKQGGGETQYF
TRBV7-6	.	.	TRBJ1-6	TGTGCCAGCAGCTTAGACGGCCGGAGCAGTTCACCCCTCCACTTT	CASSLDGRSSSPLHF
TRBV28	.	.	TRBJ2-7	TGTGCCAGCAGTTCACACTCCCTCAGCGCCACTTACGAGCAGTACTTC	CASSSHSLSATYEQYF
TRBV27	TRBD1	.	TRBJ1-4	TGTGCCAGCAGTCTCGGACAGGGGGCTTCTGAAAAACTGTTTTTT	CASSLGQGASEKLFF
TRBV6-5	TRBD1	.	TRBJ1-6	TGTGCCACCACAGGGGGCTGGGGGAATTCACCCCTCCACTTT	CATTGGWGNSPLHF
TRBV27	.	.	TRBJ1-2	TGTGCCAGCGGGCCAGGGTTTGGTCGTAACTATGGCTACACCTTC	CASGPGFGRNYGYTF
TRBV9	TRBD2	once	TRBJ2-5	TGTGCCAGCAGCGTAGGGGCGGGAGGTGCGGGGGAGACCCAGTACTTC	CASSVGAGGAGETQYF
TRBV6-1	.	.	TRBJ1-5	TGTGCCAGCAGTGAAAGAACCCGGGCCGCGGGAAGCAATCAGCCCCAGCATTTT	CASSERTRAAGSNQPQHF
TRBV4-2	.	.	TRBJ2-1	TGTGCCAGCAGCCAATTAGGGAGCTCCTACAATGAGCAGTTCTTC	CASSQLGSSYNEQFF
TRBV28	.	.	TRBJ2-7	TGTGCCAGCACCCGACTGGAGGGGACCTACGAGCAGTACTTC	CASTRLEGTYEQYF
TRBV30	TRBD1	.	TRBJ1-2	TGTGCCTGGGACAGGGGAGGATATGGCTACACCTTC	CAWDRGGYGYTF
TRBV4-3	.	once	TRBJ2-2	TGCGCCAGCAGCCAAGAGTACAGCCCGAACACCGGGGAGCTGTTTTTT	CASSQEYSPNTGELFF
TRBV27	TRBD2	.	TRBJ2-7	TGTGCCAGCAGTCGGGGACTAGGTGGCTACGAGCAGTACTTC	CASSRGLGGYEQYF
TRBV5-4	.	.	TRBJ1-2	TGTGCCAGCAGCGTAGCAGGGGATAAGAGCTACACCTTC	CASSVAGDKSYTF
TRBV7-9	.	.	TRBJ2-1	TGTGCCAGCAGCTTAGCGGCGGGGAGCTCCTACAATGAGCAGTTCTTC	CASSLAAGSSYNEQFF
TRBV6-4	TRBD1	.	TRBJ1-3	TGTGCCAGCAGGGACAGGGAGTTACCTGGAAACACCATATATTTT	CASRDRELPGNTIYF
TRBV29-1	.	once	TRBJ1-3	TGCAGCGTGGACCAGGGTGGAAACACCATATATTTT	CSVDQGGNTIYF
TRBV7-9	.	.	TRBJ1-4	TGTGCCAGCAGCGAGGGGACTCTGGGGGAAAAACTGTTTTTT	CASSEGTLGEKLFF
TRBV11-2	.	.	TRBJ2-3	TGTGCCAGCAGCTTAGGAGGGGATACGCAGTATTTT	CASSLGGDTQYF
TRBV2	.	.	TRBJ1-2	TGTGCCAGCAGCAAAGACAGGAGTAACTATGGCTACACCTTC	CASSKDRSNYGYTF
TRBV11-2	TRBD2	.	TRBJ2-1	TGTGCCAGCAGCTTAGCCAGGGAGGGTGAGCAGTTCTTC	CASSLAREGEQFF
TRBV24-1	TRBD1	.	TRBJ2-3	TGTGCCACCAGTGATATTGCCGGGACAGGGAACGCAGATACGCAGTATTTT	CATSDIAGTGNADTQYF
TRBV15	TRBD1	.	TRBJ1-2	TGTGCCACCAGTCGGGACAGCGTTGTCTATGGCTACACCTTC	CATSRDSVVYGYTF
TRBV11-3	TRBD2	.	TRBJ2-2	TGTGCCAGCAGCTTAGGGACTAGTGGGACCGGGGAGCTGTTTTTT	CASSLGTSGTGELFF
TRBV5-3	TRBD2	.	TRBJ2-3	TGTGCCAGAAGCTTGGAAGTGGGCAGGGGTTTTCGGGAGGGAAGAACAGATACGCAGTATTTT	CARSLEVGRGFREGRTDTQYF
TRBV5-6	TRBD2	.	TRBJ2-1	TGTGCCAGCAGCGGGACTAGCTACAATGAGCAGTTCTTC	CASSGTSYNEQFF
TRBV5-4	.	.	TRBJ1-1	TGTGCCAGCAGCTCGCCAGGGGCGGCATTCACTGAAGCTTTCTTT	CASSSPGAAFTEAFF
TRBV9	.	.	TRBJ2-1	TGTGCCAGCAGCGTAGGTTTAGTAGACAACAATGAGCAGTTCTTC	CASSVGLVDNNEQFF
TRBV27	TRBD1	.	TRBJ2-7	TGTGCCAGCAGACCCGGGACAGGGATTTACGAGCAGTACTTC	CASRPGTGIYEQYF